Described below is a single T cell receptor beta chain sequence and its context. The data were taken from a study of radiotherapy plus CTLA-4 blockade in lung cancer. This table comes from immunoSEQ multiplex PCR, and its TCRdb copy is limited to in-frame clones, with some not included. The repertoire includes tens of thousands of clones, over 65% of them detected once, and around 9% sits in the top ten. Germline V gene sequence: CDR1 MGHRA, CDR2 YSYEKL. The CDR3 runs 15 residues. The V end was cut by 0 bases, the J end by 3 bases, with 11 bases between. This rearrangement joins TRBV4-1 to TRBJ1-2; D not resolved. The TCR sequence derives from a human donor with non-small cell lung cancer who had stable disease on radiotherapy plus ipilimumab. Here the sequenced sample was peripheral blood, taken from a patient treated with radiotherapy plus ipilimumab. Here the CDR3 reads CASSQDYLGHYGYTF. The CDR3 DNA follows: TGCGCCAGCAGCCAAGATTATTTAGGGCACTATGGCTACACCTTC.